This entry is about one T cell receptor beta chain. Its specificity is not known. 13 Jbeta primers and 60 Vbeta primers were used for the PCR. Sequencing used immunoSEQ multiplex PCR; TCRdb keeps in-frame clones, though not all of them. This sample has 140,000 or so clones; more than 75% occur once, and the top ten carry approximately 1.8%. This sample is drawn from a study of cytomegalovirus exposure and HLA in healthy donors. Findings and caveats of the study: Later work associated more than 15,000 TCR beta sequences with HLA alleles at 0.05 false discovery rate.

This CDR3 region has 11 residues. Germline V gene lookup returns CDR1 SEHNR and CDR2 FQNEAQ (reference sequence). The chain employs TRBV7-9 and TRBJ2-5; no clear D. The source of this sequence is a man between 35 and 55 years old in good health and CMV-seronegative. Sequencing was done on a sample of PBMCs. For the CDR3, the DNA is TGTTCCGCAAGGAGAGAAGAGACCCAGTACTTC. Translation: CSARREETQYF.